Reported below is one T cell receptor (beta chain). This CDR3 spans 16 amino acids. The ends lost 3 bases at V and 5 bases at J; junction bases unmatched: 15. Germline values: CDR1 DFQATT, CDR2 SNEGSKA (reference sequence). The data derive from a study of blood T cells in healthy people across ages. Individuals who donated were healthy Caucasians from Russia aged 6 to 90. Every sample had a minimum of 7 million PBMCs isolated. Total RNA, at least 5.5 micrograms per sample, came from PBMCs. A second PCR of roughly 7 to 11 cycles used a sample-barcoded 5' primer and a J-beta primer mix. Tagging of each cDNA molecule was performed by a template-switch adaptor with 12 random nucleotides. TCRdb reprocessed the 5' RACE reads with MiXCR, giving one entry per CDR3 protein. The sample consists of some 920,000 distinct CDR3 sequences, roughly 51% of them appearing once.

The sample was blood. The receptor's source is a woman aged 55-75 years in good health. This chain connects TRBV20-1 to TRBJ2-5, with 7 nucleotides matching TRBD2. CDR3 DNA sequence: TGCAGTGCTAGGCGGACTACTAGCGTTGGGTTGGAGACCCAGTACTTC. Its translation: CSARRTTSVGLETQYF.